A single sample is the source of the 7 T cell receptor beta chains below, sequenced in a study of T cell repertoires in cytomegalovirus infection. TCRdb reanalysed the reads using MiXCR and keeps one entry per CDR3 protein. Here the sample spans 830,000 or so distinct CDR3 sequences, about 31% being singletons. Antigen specificity for these receptors is unknown. Specimen: cultured CD8+ T cells from PBMCs, collected from culture after CMV antigen stimulation. These receptor sequences come from a human donor in good health (CMV status not recorded). Some clones in this sample may be carry-over from other donors' samples.

This clonotype was recorded a few times. This rearrangement joins TRBV6-6 to TRBJ2-1; unclear D gene. The CDR3 has 13 residues. Germline CDR1 MNHNY, CDR2 SVGAGI (reference sequence). V dropped 6 bases and J dropped 5 bases, with 11 bases sitting between them. Here the CDR3 DNA reads TGTGCCAGCAGGCCTCCCGGGCACAATGAGCAGTTCTTC. Amino acids: CASRPPGHNEQFF.

Concerning this clonotype: Germline is not matched at one junction end, which may reflect a read error. The chain joins TRBV7-9 to TRBJ1-5; D uncertain. Germline lookup yields CDR1 SEHNR and CDR2 FQNEAQ (reference sequence). The CDR3 consists of 12 residues. The CDR3 is CASSLLSQPQHF. The CDR3, as DNA: TGTGCCAGCAGCTTATTATCCCAGCCTCAGCATTTT.

Note on this clonotype: Compared with germline, one end of the junction differs, possibly owing to a read error. The gene calls are TRBV6-2 or TRBV6-3 and TRBJ2-3; weak D call: TRBD1 (6 bases). Germline values: CDR1 MNHEY, CDR2 SVGEGT. This CDR3 is 13 amino acids long. CDR3 protein: CASSYRDTDAQYF. Here the CDR3 DNA reads TGTGCCAGCAGTTACAGGGACACAGATGCGCAGTATTTT.

This clonotype was detected ten times or more. The CDR3 is CASSSGVYYGYTF. The CDR3 region has the DNA TGTGCCAGCAGCTCCGGGGTCTACTATGGCTACACCTTC. This chain joins TRBV12-3 or TRBV12-4 and TRBJ1-2; no clear D. Trimming removed 6 bases from V and 3 bases from J, with 11 bases in between. The CDR3 spans 13 residues.

This clonotype has at least ten counts. The chain recombines TRBV7-2 with TRBJ2-5; TRBD2 aligns across 11 bases. The CDR3 has 15 amino acids. Looked up from germline, CDR1 is SGHTA and CDR2 is FQGNSA. V was clipped by 5 bases and J by 4 bases; unmatched bases: 6. CDR3 sequence reads: CASSRIAGGPETQYF. The CDR3 bases are TGTGCCAGCAGCCGTATAGCGGGGGGGCCAGAGACCCAGTACTTC.

J is TRBJ2-3 and V is TRBV15; D might be TRBD2 (5 bases). The V gene's germline CDR1 is LNHNV and CDR2 YYDKDF (reference sequence). The CDR3 covers 15 residues. The V gene lost 6 bases and the J gene lost 6 bases, with 19 bases spanning the gap. This CDR3 reads CATREERAVRDTQYF. The CDR3 nucleotides read TGTGCCACCAGAGAAGAGAGGGCCGTTAGGGATACGCAGTATTTT.

This chain connects TRBV6-6 to TRBJ1-2, with D possibly matching TRBD1 (6 bases). The CDR3 is made up of 14 amino acids. Germline CDR1 MNHNY, CDR2 SVGAGI (reference sequence). V was trimmed by 2 bases and J by 4 bases, leaving 11 bases between them. For the CDR3, the DNA is TGTGCCAGCAGTTACAGGGGGGAGGTCTATGGCTACACCTTC. Translating it yields CASSYRGEVYGYTF.